This T cell receptor (beta chain) was documented in a study of cytomegalovirus exposure and HLA in healthy donors. Study details: Both the 120 validation repertoires and the approximately 700 first-cohort repertoires used the same platform, as reported by a later analysis. Whole-study results and caveats: Whilst most TCR sequences proved rare, a subset of public TCRs occurred across many donors. Among TCR beta chains, those listed as cytomegalovirus-associated numbered about 160.

Here immunoSEQ multiplex PCR was the method, and the copy in TCRdb shows in-frame clones only, minus some. The data hold 150,000 to 200,000 clones, with about 84% observed a single time. With respect to this clone: Antigen unknown.

These donors were members of the roughly 130-subject validation cohort, a group separate from the approximately 640-subject first cohort. The CDR3 loop spans 16 amino acids. V was trimmed by 4 bases and J by 4 bases, leaving 18 bases between them. Per the germline V gene, CDR1 is SGHRS and CDR2 is YFSETQ. This receptor was identified in a woman under 30 in good health and CMV-seronegative. This sequence joins TRBV5-1 and TRBJ2-1; a possible D gene is TRBD2 (6 bases). Sequenced sample: PBMCs. CDR3 bases: TGCGCCAGCAGCAGCGGGCTGACGGGGTATTACAATGAGCAGTTCTTC. Its translation: CASSSGLTGYYNEQFF.